Reported below is one TCR beta chain. Its antigen is still unknown. Germline CDR1 SGHVS, CDR2 FQNEAQ. This CDR3 spans 14 amino acids. V shed 8 bases and J shed 4 bases, with 17 bases lying between them. This sample is drawn from a study of T cell repertoires in cytomegalovirus infection. Whole-study context: Selected CMV epitopes included recently identified HLA-C-restricted ones as well as well-studied HLA-B-restricted ones. It can be stated that public TCR beta signatures indicated CMV infection as well as a matching HLA type.

One entry per CDR3 protein results from TCRdb running MiXCR on the reads. The table records roughly 920,000 distinct CDR3 sequences, around 29% of them present only once. Study observations and caveats: HLA-C-restricted, CMV-specific TCR beta clonotypes were dominant ex vivo.

The chain employs TRBV7-8 and TRBJ1-2; D not certain. This clonotype was sampled from a human donor in good health (CMV status not recorded). Some clones in this sample may be carry-over from other donors' samples. Specimen: cultured CD8+ T cells from PBMCs, collected from culture after CMV antigen stimulation. The CDR3 DNA sequence: TGTGCCAGCGCCCCGATGGAGACTTTCTATGGCTACACCTTC. Translating it yields CASAPMETFYGYTF. Full variable domain (rest looked up from reference TRBV7-8 and TRBJ1-2): GAGVSQSPRYKVAKRGQDVALRCDPISGHVSLFWYQQALGQGPEFLTYFQNEAQLDKSGLPSDRFFAERPEGSVSTLKIQRTQQEDSAVYLCASAPMETFYGYTFGSGTRLTVV.